This T cell receptor (beta chain) was sequenced for a study of blood T cell repertoires in COVID-19. The germline CDR1 and CDR2 sequences are SGHNT and YENEEA. The CDR3 covers 14 residues. Trimming shortened V by 2 bases and J by 8 bases, and 13 bases separated the two germline ends. Here immunoSEQ multiplex PCR was the method, and the copy in TCRdb shows in-frame clones only, minus some. This table holds about 240,000 clones, over 80% found once. The source material was peripheral blood. This TCR derives from a man under 40 who had recovered from COVID-19. This chain connects TRBV11-3 to TRBJ2-1; weak D call: TRBD2 (5 bases). The CDR3 loop reads CASSLTRVEDEQFF. The CDR3 DNA reads as TGTGCCAGCAGCTTAACTAGGGTGGAGGATGAGCAGTTCTTC. The complete variable domain, with remaining parts taken from reference TRBV11-3 and TRBJ2-1, reads EAGVVQSPRYKIIEKKQPVAFWCNPISGHNTLYWYLQNLGQGPELLIRYENEEAVDDSQLPKDRFSAERLKGVDSTLKIQPAELGDSAVYLCASSLTRVEDEQFFGPGTRLTVL.